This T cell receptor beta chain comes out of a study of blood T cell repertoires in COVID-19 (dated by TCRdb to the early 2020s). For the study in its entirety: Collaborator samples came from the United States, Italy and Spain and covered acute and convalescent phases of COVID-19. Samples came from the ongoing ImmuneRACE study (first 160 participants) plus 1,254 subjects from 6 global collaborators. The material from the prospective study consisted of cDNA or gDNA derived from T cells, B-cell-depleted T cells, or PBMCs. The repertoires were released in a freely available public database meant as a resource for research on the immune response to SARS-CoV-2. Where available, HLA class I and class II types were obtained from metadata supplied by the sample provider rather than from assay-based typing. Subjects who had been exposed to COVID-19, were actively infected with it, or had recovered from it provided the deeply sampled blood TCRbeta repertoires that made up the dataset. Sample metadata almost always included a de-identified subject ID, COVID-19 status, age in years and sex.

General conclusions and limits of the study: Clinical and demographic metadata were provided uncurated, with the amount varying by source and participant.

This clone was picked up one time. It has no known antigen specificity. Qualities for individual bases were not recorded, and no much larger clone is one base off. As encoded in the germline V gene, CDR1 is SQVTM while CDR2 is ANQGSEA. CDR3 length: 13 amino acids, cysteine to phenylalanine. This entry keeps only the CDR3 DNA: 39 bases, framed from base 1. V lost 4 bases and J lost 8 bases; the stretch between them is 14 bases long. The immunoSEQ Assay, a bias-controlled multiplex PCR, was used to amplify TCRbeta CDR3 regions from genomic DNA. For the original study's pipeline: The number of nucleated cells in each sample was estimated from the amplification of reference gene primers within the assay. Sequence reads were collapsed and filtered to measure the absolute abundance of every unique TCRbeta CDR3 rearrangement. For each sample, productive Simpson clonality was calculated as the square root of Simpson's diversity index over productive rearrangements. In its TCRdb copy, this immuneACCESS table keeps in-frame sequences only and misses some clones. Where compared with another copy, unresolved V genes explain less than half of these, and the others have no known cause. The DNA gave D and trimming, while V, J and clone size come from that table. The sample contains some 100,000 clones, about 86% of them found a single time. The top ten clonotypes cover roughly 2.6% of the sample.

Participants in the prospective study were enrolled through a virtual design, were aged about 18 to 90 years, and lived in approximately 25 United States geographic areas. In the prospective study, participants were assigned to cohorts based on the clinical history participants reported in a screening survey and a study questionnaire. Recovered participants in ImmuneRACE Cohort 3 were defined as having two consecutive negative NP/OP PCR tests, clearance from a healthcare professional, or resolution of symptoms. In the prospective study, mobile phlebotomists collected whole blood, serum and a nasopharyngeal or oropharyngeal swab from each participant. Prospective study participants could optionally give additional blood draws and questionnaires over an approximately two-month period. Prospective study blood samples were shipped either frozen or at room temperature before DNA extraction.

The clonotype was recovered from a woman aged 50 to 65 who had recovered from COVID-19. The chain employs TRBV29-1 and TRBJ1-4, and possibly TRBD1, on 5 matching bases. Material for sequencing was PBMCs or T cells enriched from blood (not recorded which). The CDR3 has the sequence CSVVVGEGEKLFF. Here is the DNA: TGCAGCGTTGTAGTTGGGGAGGGGGAAAAACTGTTTTTT.